The text below deals with one T cell receptor beta chain. As yet, its antigen is unknown. Sequenced by immunoSEQ multiplex PCR; TCRdb stores in-frame clones only, minus some. The sample has about 110,000 clones; 93% are singletons. The data originate from a study of graft-versus-host responses after intestinal transplantation. About the research overall: Multivisceral, liver-intestinal, or isolated intestinal transplants were given to recipients. Every recipient underwent anti-thymocyte globulin induction, then tacrolimus and steroids for roughly three years. Whole-study findings and limits: Marrow from the recipient contained GvH clones, some of which had appeared first in ileum or blood. Allograft graft-versus-host to host-versus-graft clonal ratios ran high in patients with graft-donor T cell macrochimerism.

This CDR3 has 14 residues. V was clipped by 0 bases and J by 7 bases, with 10 bases between them. Per the germline V gene, CDR1 is MGHRA and CDR2 is YSYEKL. The receptor's source is a human donor who was the organ donor for an intestinal transplant. The chain has TRBV4-1 and TRBJ2-1; D uncertain. This specimen was unstimulated CD8+ T cells sorted from spleen or lymph node cells, taken before transplant. CDR3 protein: CASSQDLDLNEQFF. The CDR3 coding sequence is TGCGCCAGCAGCCAAGATCTGGATCTTAATGAGCAGTTCTTC.